The TCR beta chain described here comes from a study of shared clonotypes between healthy human individuals. Nashville, Tennessee was home to all donors, who were Caucasian adults. Both subsets, CD45RA+ naive and CD45RA-negative memory, were split from the CD4+ cells. The data were produced by immunoSEQ multiplex PCR, yet TCRdb's version contains in-frame clones alone and is incomplete. The sample holds almost 750,000 clones; 72% are singletons and the top ten take approximately 1.7%. The specimen was memory CD4+ T cells sorted from blood. Indicated subset: CD45RA-negative fraction. The sequence was collected from a woman aged 30 to 39 in good health.

CDR3 protein: CAWEYNYRGYTF. For the CDR3, the DNA is TGTGCCTGGGAGTACAACTATAGGGGCTACACCTTC. This chain connects TRBV30 to TRBJ1-2, with D unclear. The CDR3 totals 12 residues. Germline loops: CDR1 GTSNPN, CDR2 SVGIG (reference sequence). Trimming left V 5 bases short and J 8 bases short, with 15 bases between.